This T cell receptor (beta chain) was retrieved from a study of blood T cell repertoires in COVID-19. Profiling relied on immunoSEQ multiplex PCR, and the TCRdb table lists in-frame clones only, not all of them. The sample gives some 110,000 clones, around 70% of which show up once; 6% is in the top ten. The germline V gene encodes CDR1 SNHLY and CDR2 FYNNEI. The CDR3 totals 13 residues. As for this clone: One junction end disagrees with the germline gene, perhaps due to a read error.

Sequenced material: peripheral blood. This TCR was sampled from a man at least 80 years old with COVID-19, enrolled during active disease. The V gene is TRBV2, the J gene TRBJ2-7; 11 bases align to TRBD1. This CDR3 is CASNRGQGATTDF. Written as DNA, the CDR3 is TGTGCCAGCAACAGAGGACAGGGGGCCACCACAGACTTC.